The 9 T cell receptor beta chains presented below share a single source sample, sequenced in a study of cytomegalovirus exposure and HLA in healthy donors. The assay was immunoSEQ multiplex PCR, and TCRdb's table has in-frame clones only and misses some. The sample consists of around 54,000 clones, approximately 89% of them appearing once. The sequenced sample consisted of PBMCs. The receptor set was obtained from a woman aged 18-29 years in good health and CMV-seropositive.

The chain carries TRBV28 and TRBJ1-1; D gene uncertain. Germline lookup yields CDR1 MDHEN and CDR2 SYDVKM. Trimming removed 4 bases at V and 11 bases at J, with 17 bases between. The CDR3 has 13 residues. This CDR3 reads CASSSGWEGSAFF. CDR3 in DNA: TGTGCCAGCAGTTCTGGGTGGGAGGGAAGCGCTTTCTTT.

The gene calls are TRBV5-1 and TRBJ2-2, with 7 bases fitting TRBD2. The V gene end was trimmed by 1 base and the J gene end by 4 bases; junction bases not matched to a gene: 13. Germline V gene sequence: CDR1 SGHRS, CDR2 YFSETQ. The CDR3 is 18 residues long. In DNA, the CDR3 is TGCGCCAGCAGCTTGCGTCCCCGGGACTACGAGGGCACCGGGGAGCTGTTTTTT. Encoded protein: CASSLRPRDYEGTGELFF.

The V call is TRBV6-5, the J call TRBJ1-5, with TRBD1 as a possible D gene (6 bases). The germline V and J ends were trimmed by 7 bases and 0 bases, with 10 bases remaining between them. This CDR3 is built from 14 residues. Germline values: CDR1 MNHEY, CDR2 SVGAGI. CDR3 nucleotides: TGTGCCAGCAAACGACAGGATAGCAATCAGCCCCAGCATTTT. It encodes CASKRQDSNQPQHF.

This chain connects TRBV4-1 to TRBJ2-7, with D uncertain. The germline CDR1 and CDR2 sequences are MGHRA and YSYEKL. V was shortened by 0 bases and J by 0 bases, with 6 bases between the two germline ends. The CDR3 extends over 14 amino acids. CDR3 in amino acids: CASSQDDSSYEQYF. The CDR3 DNA is TGCGCCAGCAGCCAAGACGACTCCTCCTACGAGCAGTACTTC.

V gene TRBV25-1 combines with J gene TRBJ2-5, with 13 bases fitting TRBD2. The CDR3 totals 17 residues. Trimming removed 3 bases from V and 5 bases from J; junction bases left unmatched: 9. The germline CDR1 and CDR2 sequences are MGHDK and SYGVNS. CDR3 residues: CASSDSRLAGGGETQYF. As DNA, the CDR3 is TGTGCCAGCAGTGATTCCCGACTAGCGGGGGGTGGGGAGACCCAGTACTTC.

The sample holds a few counts of this clone. V is TRBV2 and J is TRBJ1-1, with D perhaps matching TRBD1 (6 bases). The CDR3 sequence is 14 residues long. Between the trimmed V and J ends, which lost 2 bases and 5 bases, there was a span of 12 bases. Germline V gene data show CDR1 as SNHLY and CDR2 as FYNNEI. The CDR3 region is CASSESWGRTEAFF. The CDR3 nucleotides read TGTGCCAGCAGTGAATCGTGGGGGCGGACTGAAGCTTTCTTT. Drawing the rest from reference TRBV2 and TRBJ1-1, the complete variable domain is EPEVTQTPSHQVTQMGQEVILRCVPISNHLYFYWYRQILGQKVEFLVSFYNNEISEKSEIFDDQFSVERPDGSNFTLKIRSTKLEDSAMYFCASSESWGRTEAFFGQGTRLTVV.

The J gene is TRBJ1-2, the V gene TRBV2, with 9 bases identical to TRBD1. J gave up 7 bases and V 5 bases, and 8 bases lay outside the gene matches. CDR1 is SNHLY and CDR2 is FYNNEI in the germline V gene. There are 14 residues in the CDR3. This CDR3 is CASSPGQGRSGYTF. CDR3 DNA sequence: TGTGCCAGCAGTCCGGGACAGGGAAGAAGTGGCTACACCTTC.

The chain recombines TRBV19 with TRBJ2-7; tentatively, D is TRBD1 (6 bases). The CDR3 sequence is 15 residues long. The V and J ends lost 2 bases and 7 bases respectively, with 18 bases between them. Germline V gene data show CDR1 as LNHDA and CDR2 as SQIVND (reference sequence). The CDR3 nucleotides are TGTGCCAGTAGTATAACCCCGGCAGGGGTCTATGAGCAGTACTTC. Translation gives CASSITPAGVYEQYF.

The chain links TRBV2 to TRBJ2-3; 8 bases fit TRBD1. Germline V gene data show CDR1 as SNHLY and CDR2 as FYNNEI. The CDR3 consists of 16 residues. Germline trimming cut 7 bases from V and 6 bases from J; bases unmatched to any gene: 15. Here the CDR3 reads CASTQGPSGGEDTQYF. The CDR3 DNA reads TGTGCCAGCACGCAAGGCCCTTCAGGGGGCGAGGATACGCAGTATTTT.